This TCR beta chain was profiled in a study of T cells in localized non-small cell lung cancer. Study-wide results and caveats: Owing to sequencing of a solitary tumor region, heterogeneity cannot be discounted.

This clone has more than one count but fewer than ten. Its antigen is unknown. TCRdb's table, derived via immunoSEQ multiplex PCR, lists solely in-frame clones and lacks some. The sample has roughly 1,400 clones, about 24% seen once. V was cut by 3 bases and J by 5 bases, with 10 bases left in between. The CDR3 length is 13 residues. From germline, CDR1 is MNHGY and CDR2 SAAAGT. Sequenced here: normal lung tissue next to the tumor, sampled before any cancer treatment. The J gene is TRBJ1-1, the V gene TRBV6-8; D is uncertain. This TCR was recovered from an older female donor with stage I lung adenocarcinoma. In DNA form, the CDR3 reads TGTGCCAGCAGTTATAAGGATTGGACTGAAGCTTTCTTT. Amino acid sequence: CASSYKDWTEAFF.